There are a few counts of the clone carrying this TCR beta chain. Its target is unknown. TCR beta CDR3 regions were amplified from RNA. HTBI primers were employed in a first-round RT-PCR of the TCR CDR3. TCRdb reanalysed the multiplex PCR reads using MiXCR and keeps one entry per CDR3 protein. The sample shows hundreds of thousands of distinct CDR3 sequences, just over 45% of them seen only once. Those with hyperthyroidism were 18 to 65 years old, newly diagnosed, and ill for under 2 months. It was uncontrolled infection, other autoimmune disease, pregnancy or lactation that excluded patients. The record originates from a study of T cells in Graves' hyperthyroidism and ophthalmopathy. Study-wide results and limits: Ophthalmopathy was told apart from stable hyperthyroidism by a 13 V-J model. In the blood, most expanded thyroid clonotypes above 0.001 appeared as well.

Germline CDR1 SGHTA, CDR2 FQGNSA. CDR3 length: 14 amino acids. Unmatched junction bases numbered 8, after V lost 4 bases and J lost 6 bases. Sequenced sample: peripheral blood or thyroid tissue (not recorded which). The chain is built from TRBV7-2 and TRBJ2-7; the match to TRBD1 covers 8 bases. This TCR came from a woman between 18 and 29 years old with Graves' hyperthyroidism. The CDR3 sequence is CASSSAGQVGEQYF. The CDR3 region has the DNA TGTGCCAGCAGCTCGGCGGGACAGGTGGGCGAGCAGTACTTC.